This TCR beta chain derives from a study of blood T cell repertoires in COVID-19. Study-level background: COVID-19 samples from acute and convalescent phases originated in the United States, Italy and Spain.

The CDR3 length is 17 residues. Looked up from germline, CDR1 is SGHDT and CDR2 is YYEEEE. V lost 1 base to trimming and J lost 3 bases; unmatched junction nucleotides: 12. Using immunoSEQ multiplex PCR, the repertoire was profiled, and TCRdb retains in-frame clones only, with some absent. The sample records about 75,000 clones, 79% being singletons. This clone appeared a few times. The receptor comes from a woman older than 75 with active or convalescent COVID-19. The chain is built from TRBV5-6 and TRBJ1-1; 7 bases match TRBD1. The specimen was peripheral blood. This CDR3 reads CASSLRLTGWGDTEAFF. In DNA, the CDR3 is TGTGCCAGCAGCTTGCGGTTGACAGGGTGGGGAGACACTGAAGCTTTCTTT.